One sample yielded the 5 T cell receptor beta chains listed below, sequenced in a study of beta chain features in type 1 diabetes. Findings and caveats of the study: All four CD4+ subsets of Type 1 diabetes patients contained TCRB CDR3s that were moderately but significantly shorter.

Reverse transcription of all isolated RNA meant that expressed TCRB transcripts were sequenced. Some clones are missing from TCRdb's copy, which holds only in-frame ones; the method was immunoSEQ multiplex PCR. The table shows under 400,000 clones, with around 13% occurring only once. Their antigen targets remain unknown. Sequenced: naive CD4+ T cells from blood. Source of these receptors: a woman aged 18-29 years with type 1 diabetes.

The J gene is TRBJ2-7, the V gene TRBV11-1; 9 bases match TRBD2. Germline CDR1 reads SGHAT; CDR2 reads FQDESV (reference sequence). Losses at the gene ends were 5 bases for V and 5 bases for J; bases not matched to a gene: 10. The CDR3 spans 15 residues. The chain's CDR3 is CASSGIAGVDHEQYF. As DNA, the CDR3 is TGTGCCAGCAGCGGAATAGCGGGAGTTGACCACGAGCAGTACTTC. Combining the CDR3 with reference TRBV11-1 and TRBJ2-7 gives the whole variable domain EAEVAQSPRYKITEKSQAVAFWCDPISGHATLYWYRQILGQGPELLVQFQDESVVDDSQLPKDRFSAERLKGVDSTLKIQPAELGDSAMYLCASSGIAGVDHEQYFGPGTRLTVT.

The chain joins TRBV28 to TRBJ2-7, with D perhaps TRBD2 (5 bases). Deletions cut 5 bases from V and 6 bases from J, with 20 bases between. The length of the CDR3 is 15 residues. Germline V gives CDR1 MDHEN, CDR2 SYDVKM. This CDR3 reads CASSTPHVVAGEQYF. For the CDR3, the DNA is TGTGCCAGCAGTACCCCTCATGTTGTTGCGGGCGAGCAGTACTTC.

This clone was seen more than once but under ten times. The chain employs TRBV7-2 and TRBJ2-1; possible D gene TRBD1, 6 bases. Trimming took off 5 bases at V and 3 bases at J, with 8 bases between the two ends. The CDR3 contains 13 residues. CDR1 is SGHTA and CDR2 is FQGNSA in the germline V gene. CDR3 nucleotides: TGTGCCAGCAGCGGACAGAGCTACAATGAGCAGTTCTTC. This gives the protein CASSGQSYNEQFF.

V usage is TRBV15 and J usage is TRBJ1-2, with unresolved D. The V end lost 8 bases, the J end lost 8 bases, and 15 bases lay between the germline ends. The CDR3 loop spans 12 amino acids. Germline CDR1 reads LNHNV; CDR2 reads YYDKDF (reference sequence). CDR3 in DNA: TGTGCCACCGGCGGGCAGTTTGGCGGCTACACCTTC. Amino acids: CATGGQFGGYTF.

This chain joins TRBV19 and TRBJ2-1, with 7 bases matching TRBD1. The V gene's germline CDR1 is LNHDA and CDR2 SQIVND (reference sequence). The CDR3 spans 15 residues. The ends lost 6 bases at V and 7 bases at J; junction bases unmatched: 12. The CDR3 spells CASRPGQILSNEQFF. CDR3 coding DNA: TGTGCCAGTAGACCGGGACAGATCCTTAGTAATGAGCAGTTCTTC.